What follows are 21 T cell receptor beta chains derived from one specimen sequenced in a study of PD-L1 blockade in urothelial cancer. Time point here: peripheral blood 6 weeks after treatment start. Method: immunoSEQ multiplex PCR; TCRdb's copy keeps in-frame clones and lacks some. The sample carries 95,000 to 150,000 clones, about 83% recorded once. The sequences come from PBMCs, collected around atezolizumab (anti-PD-L1) treatment. These TCRs come from a man between 45 and 60 years old with urothelial cancer.

The chain joins TRBV5-5 to TRBJ1-6; the match to TRBD1 covers 8 bases. The CDR3 has 15 amino acids. Unmatched junction bases numbered 6, after V lost 4 bases and J lost 6 bases. Germline CDR1 reads SGHKS; CDR2 reads YYEKEE (reference sequence). Here the CDR3 DNA reads TGTGCCAGCAGCGTCGGGACAGGCATTAATTCACCCCTCCACTTT. It codes for CASSVGTGINSPLHF.

The chain couples TRBV19 to TRBJ1-2, with a tentative D call TRBD1 (5 bases). The CDR3 spans 14 residues. Trimming removed 2 bases at V and 3 bases at J, with 10 bases between. Germline CDR1 reads LNHDA; CDR2 reads SQIVND (reference sequence). The CDR3 reads CASSIPGQDYGYTF. The CDR3, as DNA: TGTGCCAGTAGTATACCAGGGCAAGACTATGGCTACACCTTC. The full variable domain, completed using reference TRBV19 and TRBJ1-2, is DGGITQSPKYLFRKEGQNVTLSCEQNLNHDAMYWYRQDPGQGLRLIYYSQIVNDFQKGDIAEGYSVSREKKESFPLTVTSAQKNPTAFYLCASSIPGQDYGYTFGSGTRLTVV.

The chain combines TRBV5-1 with TRBJ2-5; TRBD2 matches at 10 bases. V shed 0 bases and J 5 bases; nucleotides not matched to a gene: 4. Germline V CDR1 and CDR2: SGHRS, YFSETQ. The CDR3 has 15 residues. CDR3 DNA sequence: TGCGCCAGCAGCTTGGGGGCTAGCGGGAGTGAGACCCAGTACTTC. It encodes CASSLGASGSETQYF. Variable domain in full (rest from reference TRBV5-1 and TRBJ2-5): KAGVTQTPRYLIKTRGQQVTLSCSPISGHRSVSWYQQTPGQGLQFLFEYFSETQRNKGNFPGRFSGRQFSNSRSEMNVSTLELGDSALYLCASSLGASGSETQYFGPGTRLLVL.

The V gene is TRBV7-8, the J gene TRBJ1-2, with 7 bases lining up with TRBD1. From germline, CDR1 is SGHVS and CDR2 FQNEAQ. The CDR3 spans 15 residues. With V trimmed by 0 bases and J by 7 bases, 8 bases remained unmatched. DNA for the CDR3: TGTGCCAGCAGCTTAGCTGCAGGGGGGAGTGGTGGCTACACCTTC. It yields the protein CASSLAAGGSGGYTF.

The V gene is TRBV9, the J gene TRBJ2-2; D might be TRBD1 (5 bases). V was trimmed by 4 bases and J by 4 bases, leaving 14 bases between them. CDR1 and CDR2 (germline): SGDLS, YYNGEE. The CDR3 has 15 amino acids. The CDR3 nucleotides read TGTGCCAGCAGCCCCCGTGGGGCTCTCACCGGGGAGCTGTTTTTT. Encoded protein: CASSPRGALTGELFF.

The V call is TRBV29-1, the J call TRBJ2-1; the D gene is possibly TRBD2 (6 bases). CDR3 size: 14 residues. Germline CDR1 is SQVTM and CDR2 is ANQGSEA. The V end was cut by 7 bases, the J end by 5 bases, with 18 bases between. The CDR3 here is CSGHRSGGDNEQFF. In nucleotides, the CDR3 is TGCAGCGGTCACAGAAGTGGAGGGGACAATGAGCAGTTCTTC.

This chain links TRBV28 with TRBJ2-7; 10 bases fit TRBD1. Trimming took 4 bases from V and 5 from J; bases not matched to a gene: 8. The CDR3 covers 15 residues. In germline, CDR1 is MDHEN, CDR2 SYDVKM. DNA for the CDR3: TGTGCCAGCAGTTCTCCGGGACAGGGGAGCAACGAGCAGTACTTC. Translation: CASSSPGQGSNEQYF.

The chain combines TRBV19 with TRBJ1-1; 8 bases match TRBD1. The germline gives CDR1 LNHDA, CDR2 SQIVND (reference sequence). Trimming at V came to 4 bases and at J to 7 bases, leaving 5 bases not matched to a gene. This CDR3 is 13 amino acids long. CDR3 residues: CASSRTGISEAFF. For the CDR3, the DNA is TGTGCCAGTAGTAGGACAGGGATCAGTGAAGCTTTCTTT.

This chain uses TRBV7-3 with TRBJ2-1, with D unresolved. The CDR3 has 15 amino acids. CDR1 SGHTA and CDR2 FQGTGA come from the germline V gene. The V gene lost 2 bases and the J gene lost 3 bases, with 11 bases spanning the gap. CDR3 sequence (DNA): TGTGCCAGCAGCTTAGGCCCCTCCTTCTACAATGAGCAGTTCTTC. Translated, it gives CASSLGPSFYNEQFF.

The J gene is TRBJ1-2, the V gene TRBV5-1; D might be TRBD1 (6 bases). The V gene's germline CDR1 is SGHRS and CDR2 YFSETQ. This CDR3 is built from 15 residues. Deletions cut 0 bases from V and 6 bases from J, with 15 bases between. Here the CDR3 DNA reads TGCGCCAGCAGCTTGGCTGCACGGGCAGGGGATGGCTACACCTTC. Its translation: CASSLAARAGDGYTF. The variable domain in full, with the rest retrieved from reference TRBV5-1 and TRBJ1-2, is KAGVTQTPRYLIKTRGQQVTLSCSPISGHRSVSWYQQTPGQGLQFLFEYFSETQRNKGNFPGRFSGRQFSNSRSEMNVSTLELGDSALYLCASSLAARAGDGYTFGSGTRLTVV.

The rearrangement links TRBV5-1 to TRBJ2-5; D perhaps matches TRBD1 (6 bases). The CDR3 has 16 amino acids. CDR1 is SGHRS and CDR2 is YFSETQ in the germline V gene. Trimming stripped 2 bases from V and 5 bases from J, with 19 bases between. The CDR3 DNA follows: TGCGCCAGCAGCTTAAACCCAGGGGAATTTCACGAGACCCAGTACTTC. Translated: CASSLNPGEFHETQYF.

This clone was seen a few times. V and J are TRBV19 and TRBJ2-7, with TRBD2 matching 8 bases. V dropped 4 bases and J dropped 3; count of bases not matched to a gene: 8. Germline lookup yields CDR1 LNHDA and CDR2 SQIVND (reference sequence). The CDR3 totals 15 residues. The CDR3 protein is CASSTAGGGYYEQYF. The CDR3 nucleotides are TGTGCCAGTAGTACCGCCGGGGGGGGTTACTACGAGCAGTACTTC. Full variable domain (rest looked up from reference TRBV19 and TRBJ2-7): DGGITQSPKYLFRKEGQNVTLSCEQNLNHDAMYWYRQDPGQGLRLIYYSQIVNDFQKGDIAEGYSVSREKKESFPLTVTSAQKNPTAFYLCASSTAGGGYYEQYFGPGTRLTVT.

This sequence joins TRBV7-2 and TRBJ2-7, with 8 bases matching TRBD2. The CDR3 has 16 amino acids. The germline gives CDR1 SGHTA, CDR2 FQGNSA. J gave up 6 bases and V 5 bases, and 15 bases lay outside the gene matches. CDR3: CASSPRWAGGAGEQYF. CDR3 sequence (DNA): TGTGCCAGCAGCCCCCGGTGGGCGGGAGGTGCGGGCGAGCAGTACTTC.

The V call is TRBV7-9, the J call TRBJ2-3; D is perhaps TRBD2 (6 bases). V shed 7 bases and J shed 0 bases, with 11 bases lying between them. The CDR3 extends over 14 amino acids. Germline values: CDR1 SEHNR, CDR2 FQNEAQ (reference sequence). CDR3 in amino acids: CASITAGSTDTQYF. The CDR3 nucleotides read TGTGCCAGCATTACCGCGGGGAGCACAGATACGCAGTATTTT.

The V call is TRBV28, the J call TRBJ2-5; the D gene is possibly TRBD2 (5 bases). Germline V lookup: CDR1 MDHEN, CDR2 SYDVKM. The CDR3 contains 16 residues. Trimming left V 0 bases short and J 3 bases short, with 14 bases between. The CDR3 DNA sequence: TGTGCCAGCAGTTTATGGACCGTACGGGGTGAAGAGACCCAGTACTTC. Translation gives CASSLWTVRGEETQYF.

The chain combines TRBV19 with TRBJ1-1; TRBD1 might be the D (6 bases). The V end lost 6 bases, the J end lost 7 bases, and 15 bases lay between the germline ends. CDR1 and CDR2 (germline): LNHDA, SQIVND (reference sequence). The CDR3 extends over 13 amino acids. CDR3 in DNA: TGTGCCAGTAGCAAACCCCGGACAGTTGAAGCTTTCTTT. This codes for CASSKPRTVEAFF.

The V gene is TRBV4-2, the J gene TRBJ2-2, with 7 bases aligning to TRBD1. This CDR3 region has 15 residues. V was pared by 0 bases and J by 7 bases, with 5 bases of the junction left unmatched. From germline, CDR1 is LGHNA and CDR2 YNFKEQ. This CDR3 reads CASSQDRAGGGELFF. DNA for the CDR3: TGTGCCAGCAGCCAAGATCGGGCAGGGGGCGGGGAGCTGTTTTTT.

The chain employs TRBV6-1 and TRBJ1-6; 8 positions agree with TRBD1. V lost 0 bases to trimming and J lost 11 bases; unmatched junction nucleotides: 6. The CDR3 is 15 amino acids. CDR1 MNHNS and CDR2 SASEGT come from the germline V gene. CDR3 DNA sequence: TGTGCCAGCAGTGAAGCCGACAGGGGATCGCCACCCCTCCACTTT. This encodes CASSEADRGSPPLHF.

J is TRBJ1-1 and V is TRBV6-6; D remains ambiguous. Looked up from germline, CDR1 is MNHNY and CDR2 is SVGAGI (reference sequence). This CDR3 spans 13 amino acids. The V gene lost 2 bases and the J gene lost 1 base, with 5 bases spanning the gap. Written as DNA, the CDR3 is TGTGCCAGCAGTTACGCGGGGAACACTGAAGCTTTCTTT. This codes for CASSYAGNTEAFF.

The rearrangement uses TRBV11-1 and TRBJ2-2, with TRBD2 as a possible D gene (6 bases). This CDR3 is built from 16 residues. CDR1 and CDR2 (germline): SGHAT, FQDESV (reference sequence). The V end was cut by 5 bases, the J end by 4 bases, with 17 bases between. CDR3 region: CASSTRSPGGTGELFF. In nucleotides, the CDR3 is TGTGCCAGCAGCACCCGGTCCCCCGGGGGCACCGGGGAGCTGTTTTTT.

V is TRBV20-1 and J is TRBJ2-7; D may be TRBD2 (5 bases). Germline V CDR1 and CDR2: DFQATT, SNEGSKA (reference sequence). Trimming removed 3 bases at V and 7 bases at J, with 10 bases between. The CDR3 loop spans 11 amino acids. CDR3 residues: CSASSRGEQYF. The CDR3 DNA reads as TGCAGTGCTAGTAGCCGAGGGGAGCAGTACTTC.